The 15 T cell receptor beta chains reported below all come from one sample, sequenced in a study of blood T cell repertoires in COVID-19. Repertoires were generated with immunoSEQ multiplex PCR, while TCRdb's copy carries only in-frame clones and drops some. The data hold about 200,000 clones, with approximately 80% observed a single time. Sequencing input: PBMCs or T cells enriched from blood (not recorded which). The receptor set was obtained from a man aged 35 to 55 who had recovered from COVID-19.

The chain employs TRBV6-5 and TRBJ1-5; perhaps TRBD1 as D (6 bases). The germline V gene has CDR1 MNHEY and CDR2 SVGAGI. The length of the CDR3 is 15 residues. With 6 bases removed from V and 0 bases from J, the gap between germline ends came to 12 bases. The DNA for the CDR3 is TGTGCCAGCAGACAGGGAGTTAATAGCAATCAGCCCCAGCATTTT. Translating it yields CASRQGVNSNQPQHF.

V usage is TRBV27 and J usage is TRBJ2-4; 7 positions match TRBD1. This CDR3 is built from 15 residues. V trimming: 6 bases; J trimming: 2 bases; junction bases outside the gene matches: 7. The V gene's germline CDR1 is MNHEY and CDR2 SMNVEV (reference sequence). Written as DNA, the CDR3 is TGTGCCAGCAGCCCCTCACAGGGGACCAAAAACATTCAGTACTTC. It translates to CASSPSQGTKNIQYF.

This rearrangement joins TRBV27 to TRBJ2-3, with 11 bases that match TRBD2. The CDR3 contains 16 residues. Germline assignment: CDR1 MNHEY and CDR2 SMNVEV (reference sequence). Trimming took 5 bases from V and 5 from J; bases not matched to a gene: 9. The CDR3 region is CASSLRLAGQGDTQYF. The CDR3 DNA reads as TGTGCCAGCAGTCTAAGACTAGCGGGACAGGGAGATACGCAGTATTTT.

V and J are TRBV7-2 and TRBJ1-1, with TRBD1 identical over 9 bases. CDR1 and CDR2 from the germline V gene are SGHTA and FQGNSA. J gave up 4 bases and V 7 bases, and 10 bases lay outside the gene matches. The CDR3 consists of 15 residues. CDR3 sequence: CASNGQGRRGTEAFF. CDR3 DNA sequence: TGTGCCAGCAACGGACAGGGGCGAAGGGGCACTGAAGCTTTCTTT.

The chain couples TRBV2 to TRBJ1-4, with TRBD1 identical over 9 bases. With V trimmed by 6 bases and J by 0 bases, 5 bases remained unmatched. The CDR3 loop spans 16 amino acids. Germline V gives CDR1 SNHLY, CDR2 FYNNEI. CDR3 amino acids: CASRRTGVATNEKLFF. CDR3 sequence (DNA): TGTGCCAGCAGGAGGACAGGGGTTGCAACTAATGAAAAACTGTTTTTT.

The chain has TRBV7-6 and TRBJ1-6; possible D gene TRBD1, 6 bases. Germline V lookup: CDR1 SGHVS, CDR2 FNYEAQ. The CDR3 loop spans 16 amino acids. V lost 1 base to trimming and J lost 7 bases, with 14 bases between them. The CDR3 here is CASSLGTAGTNSPLHF. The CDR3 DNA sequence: TGTGCCAGCAGCTTAGGGACAGCGGGGACCAATTCACCCCTCCACTTT.

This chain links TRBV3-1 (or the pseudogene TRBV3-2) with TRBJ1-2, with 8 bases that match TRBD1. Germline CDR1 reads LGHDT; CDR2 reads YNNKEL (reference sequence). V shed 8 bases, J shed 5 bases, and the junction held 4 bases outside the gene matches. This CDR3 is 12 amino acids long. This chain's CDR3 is CASGDRGYGYTF. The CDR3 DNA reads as TGTGCCAGCGGAGACAGGGGTTATGGCTACACCTTC.

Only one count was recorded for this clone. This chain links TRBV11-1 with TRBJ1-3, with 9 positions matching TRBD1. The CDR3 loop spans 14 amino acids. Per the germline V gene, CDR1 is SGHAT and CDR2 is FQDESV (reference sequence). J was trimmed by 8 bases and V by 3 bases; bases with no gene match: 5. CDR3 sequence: CASSLGQGEDTIYF. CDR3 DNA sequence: TGTGCCAGCAGCTTGGGACAGGGAGAAGACACCATATATTTT.

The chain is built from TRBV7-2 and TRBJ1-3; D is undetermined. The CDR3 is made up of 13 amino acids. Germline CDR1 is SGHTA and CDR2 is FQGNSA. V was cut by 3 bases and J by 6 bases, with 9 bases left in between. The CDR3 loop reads CASSLRHSNTIYF. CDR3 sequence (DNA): TGTGCCAGCAGCTTGCGACACTCAAACACCATATATTTT. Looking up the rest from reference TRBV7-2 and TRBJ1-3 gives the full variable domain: GAGVSQSPSNKVTEKGKDVELRCDPISGHTALYWYRQSLGQGLEFLIYFQGNSAPDKSGLPSDRFSAERTGGSVSTLTIQRTQQEDSAVYLCASSLRHSNTIYFGEGSWLTVV.

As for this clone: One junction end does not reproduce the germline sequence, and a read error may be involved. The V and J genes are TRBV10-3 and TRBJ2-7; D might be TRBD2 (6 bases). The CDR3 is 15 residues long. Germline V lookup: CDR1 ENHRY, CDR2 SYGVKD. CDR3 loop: CAITEGIADLPEQYF. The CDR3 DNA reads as TGTGCCATCACTGAGGGTATAGCGGACCTCCCCGAGCAGTACTTC.

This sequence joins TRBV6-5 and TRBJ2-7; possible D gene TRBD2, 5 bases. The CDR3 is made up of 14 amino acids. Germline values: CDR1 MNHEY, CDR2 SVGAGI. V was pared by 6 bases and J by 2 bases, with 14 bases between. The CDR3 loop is CASRPSSPPYEQYF. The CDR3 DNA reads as TGTGCCAGCAGGCCGTCTAGCCCTCCCTACGAGCAGTACTTC.

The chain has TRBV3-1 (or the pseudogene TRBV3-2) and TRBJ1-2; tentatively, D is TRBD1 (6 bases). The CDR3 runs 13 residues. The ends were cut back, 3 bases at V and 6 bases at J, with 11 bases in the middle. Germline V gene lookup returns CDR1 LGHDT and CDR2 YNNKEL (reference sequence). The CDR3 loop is CASSQQGPHGYTF. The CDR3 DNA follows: TGTGCCAGCAGCCAGCAGGGGCCCCATGGCTACACCTTC.

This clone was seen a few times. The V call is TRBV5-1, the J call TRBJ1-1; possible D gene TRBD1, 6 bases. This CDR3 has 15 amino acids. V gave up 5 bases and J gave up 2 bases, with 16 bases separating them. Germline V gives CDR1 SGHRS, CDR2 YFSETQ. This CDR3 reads CASRFNQGFNTEAFF. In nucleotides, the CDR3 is TGCGCCAGCAGATTTAATCAGGGGTTCAACACTGAAGCTTTCTTT.

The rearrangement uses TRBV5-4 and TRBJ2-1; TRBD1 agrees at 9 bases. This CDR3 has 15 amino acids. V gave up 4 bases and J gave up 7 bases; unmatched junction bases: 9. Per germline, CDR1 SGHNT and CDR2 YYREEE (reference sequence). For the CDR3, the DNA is TGTGCCAGCAGCGCACGGGACAGGGTTGAAAATGAGCAGTTCTTC. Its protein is CASSARDRVENEQFF.

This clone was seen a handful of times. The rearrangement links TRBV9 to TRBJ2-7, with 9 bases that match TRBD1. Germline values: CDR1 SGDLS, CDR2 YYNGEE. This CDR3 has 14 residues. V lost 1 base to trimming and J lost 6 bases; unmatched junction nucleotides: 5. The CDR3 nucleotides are TGTGCCAGCAGCGTACGGACAGGGGATCCCGAGCAGTACTTC. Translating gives CASSVRTGDPEQYF.